The rows below give T cell receptor beta chains drawn from one sample of a study of blood T cell repertoires in COVID-19. Profiling relied on immunoSEQ multiplex PCR, and the TCRdb table lists in-frame clones only, not all of them. The table lists more than 200,000 clones, approximately 80% of them singletons. The sample was PBMCs or T cells enriched from blood (not recorded which). These receptor sequences come from a man aged 55 to 70 who had recovered from COVID-19. Both conserved end residues are part of each CDR3. A D gene is named only where the DNA matches it firmly. The size field is filled for only some rows; it gives once, few, many or a size class.

TRBJ2-3,NA,NA,TRBV24-1,15,TGTGCCACCAGTGAACGTTGGGGGGAGGAAGATACGCAGTATTTT,CATSERWGEEDTQYF
TRBJ2-5,TRBD1,once,TRBV11-3,15,TGTGCCAGCAGCTTAGGTGGGACAGTACAAGAGACCCAGTACTTC,CASSLGGTVQETQYF
TRBJ2-3,NA,NA,TRBV7-9,14,TGTGCCAGCAGCTTAGAATCTGGCTGGTATACGCAGTATTTT,CASSLESGWYTQYF
TRBJ1-5,TRBD1,NA,TRBV5-8,15,TGTGCCAGCAGCTTGGACAGGGGGCAAAATCAGCCCCAGCATTTT,CASSLDRGQNQPQHF
TRBJ1-2,NA,NA,TRBV11-3,15,TGTGCCAGCAGCCTATATGGACAGTCACCCTATGGCTACACCTTC,CASSLYGQSPYGYTF
TRBJ1-3,NA,NA,TRBV5-1,15,TGCGCCAGCAGCAATCAGGGGCTTTCTGGAAACACCATATATTTT,CASSNQGLSGNTIYF
TRBJ2-7,NA,NA,TRBV20-1,14,TGCAGTGCTAGTGGGCTAGCGTTGGCCTACGAGCAGTACTTC,CSASGLALAYEQYF
TRBJ2-3,NA,NA,TRBV10-1,13,TGCGCCAGCAGTGAATCTGGCACAGATACGCAGTATTTT,CASSESGTDTQYF
TRBJ1-2,NA,NA,TRBV15,16,TGTGCCACCAGCAGAGATGGATCGTTTAACAGGGATGGCTACACCTTC,CATSRDGSFNRDGYTF
TRBJ2-3,NA,NA,TRBV19,20,TGTGCCAGTAGTCTGGTTGGGGGCTCTTGGCTAGCGGCTAGCACAGATACGCAGTATTTT,CASSLVGGSWLAASTDTQYF
TRBJ2-7,NA,NA,TRBV2,14,TGTGCCAGCAGTGACTGGGCGTCCACCTACGAGCAGTACTTC,CASSDWASTYEQYF
TRBJ1-2,TRBD1,NA,TRBV19,14,TGTGCCAGTAGACCGGGACAGGGGGCCTCTGGCTACACCTTC,CASRPGQGASGYTF
TRBJ2-3,NA,NA,TRBV19,16,TGTGCCAGTAGTATAACACAGGGCTGGGGGACAGATACGCAGTATTTT,CASSITQGWGTDTQYF
TRBJ2-1,TRBD2,NA,TRBV7-6,15,TGTGCCAGCAGCTTAGCTCCTAGCGGGGGTGGTGAGCAGTTCTTC,CASSLAPSGGGEQFF
TRBJ2-2,NA,few,TRBV18,16,TGTGCCAGCTCACCTGGACAAAATAAGGCCACCGGGGAGCTGTTTTTT,CASSPGQNKATGELFF
TRBJ2-7,TRBD1,NA,TRBV18,14,TGTGCCAGCTCACCGGGACAGGGATACTACGAGCAGTACTTC,CASSPGQGYYEQYF
TRBJ2-4,NA,NA,TRBV3-1/TRBV3-2,17,TGTGCCAGCAGCATGATCAGTCCCATTTGCAAAAAAAACATTCAGTACTTC,CASSMISPICKKNIQYF
TRBJ2-5,NA,few,TRBV5-6,15,TGTGCCAGCAGCAAACCAGGCGGGTGGGAAGAGACCCAGTACTTC,CASSKPGGWEETQYF
TRBJ1-2,NA,once,TRBV2,15,TGTGCCAGCAGTGTAAATTCCGGGACAACCTATGGCTACACCTTC,CASSVNSGTTYGYTF